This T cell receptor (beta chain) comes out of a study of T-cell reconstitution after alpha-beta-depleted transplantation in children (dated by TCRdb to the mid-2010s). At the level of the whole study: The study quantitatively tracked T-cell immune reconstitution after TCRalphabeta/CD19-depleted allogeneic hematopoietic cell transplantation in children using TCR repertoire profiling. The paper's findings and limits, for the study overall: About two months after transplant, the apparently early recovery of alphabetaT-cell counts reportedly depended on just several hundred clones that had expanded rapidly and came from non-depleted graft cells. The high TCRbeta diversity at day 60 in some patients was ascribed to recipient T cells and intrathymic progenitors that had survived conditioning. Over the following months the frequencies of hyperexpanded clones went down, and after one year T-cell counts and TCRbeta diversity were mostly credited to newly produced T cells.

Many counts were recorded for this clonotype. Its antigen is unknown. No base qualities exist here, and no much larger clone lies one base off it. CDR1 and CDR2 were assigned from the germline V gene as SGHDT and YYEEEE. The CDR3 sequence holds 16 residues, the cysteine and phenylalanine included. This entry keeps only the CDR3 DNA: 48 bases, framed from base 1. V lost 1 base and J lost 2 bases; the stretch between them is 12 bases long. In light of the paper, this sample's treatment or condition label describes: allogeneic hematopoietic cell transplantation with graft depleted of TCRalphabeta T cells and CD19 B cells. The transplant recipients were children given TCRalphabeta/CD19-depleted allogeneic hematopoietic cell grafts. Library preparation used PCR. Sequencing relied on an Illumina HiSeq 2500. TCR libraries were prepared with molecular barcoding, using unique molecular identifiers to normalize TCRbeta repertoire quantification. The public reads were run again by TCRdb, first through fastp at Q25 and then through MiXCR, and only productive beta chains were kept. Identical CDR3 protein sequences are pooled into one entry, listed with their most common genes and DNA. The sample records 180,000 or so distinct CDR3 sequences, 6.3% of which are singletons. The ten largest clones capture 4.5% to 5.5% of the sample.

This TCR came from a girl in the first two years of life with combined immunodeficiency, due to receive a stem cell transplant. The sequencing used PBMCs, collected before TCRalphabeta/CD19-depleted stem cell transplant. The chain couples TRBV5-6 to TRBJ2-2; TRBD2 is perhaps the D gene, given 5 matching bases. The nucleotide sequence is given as TGTGCCAGCAGCTTGACTTACAGACTAAACACCGGGGAGCTGTTTTTT. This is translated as CASSLTYRLNTGELFF.